Listed here is a single T cell receptor beta chain. Its antigen is unknown. This table comes from immunoSEQ multiplex PCR, and its TCRdb copy is limited to in-frame clones, with some not included. The sample holds more than 65,000 clones, 70% to 90% seen once. The data were obtained in a study of T cell responses to AZD1222 COVID-19 vaccine. General observations from the study: CD4 TCRs covered the whole spike, strongest at regions 160-218 and 743-854. The study found Spike-specific TCR breadth and depth rose after two AZD1222 doses.

CDR3 length: 14 residues. Germline V lookup: CDR1 LNHNV, CDR2 YYDKDF (reference sequence). Trimming took 0 bases from V and 5 from J, leaving 7 bases between them. This TCR was recovered from an adult who received the AZD1222 COVID-19 vaccine. This material consisted of peripheral blood, taken 28 days after the second AZD1222 dose. V and J are TRBV15 and TRBJ2-2; D call uncertain. CDR3 sequence reads: CATSRDVRTGELFF. The CDR3 DNA reads as TGTGCCACCAGCAGAGATGTGCGGACCGGGGAGCTGTTTTTT.